This passage covers 7 T cell receptor beta chains from one sample sequenced in a study of T cells in Graves' hyperthyroidism and ophthalmopathy. Amplified regions were TCR beta CDR3 sequences from RNA transcripts. TCR CDR3 regions were first amplified by RT-PCR with HTBI primers. MiXCR was run by TCRdb on the multiplex PCR reads, yielding one entry per CDR3 protein. The sample includes a few hundred thousand distinct CDR3 sequences, about 15% of them seen just once. Sequencing used blood. The receptors were gathered from a woman aged 18 to 35 with Graves' hyperthyroidism.

The V and J genes are TRBV27 and TRBJ2-7; 7 bases agree with TRBD1. Per germline, CDR1 MNHEY and CDR2 SMNVEV (reference sequence). The CDR3 extends over 15 amino acids. J lost 0 bases, V lost 7 bases, and 9 bases had no gene match. The CDR3 DNA follows: TGTGCCAGCACCCTCGGACAGGTTAGCTCCTACGAGCAGTACTTC. Protein: CASTLGQVSSYEQYF.

This clonotype was counted many times. The DNA for the CDR3 is TGTGCCAGCAGCTTGACAGGGGTTCGGGAGCAGTACTTC. This gives the protein CASSLTGVREQYF. The gene calls are TRBV13 and TRBJ2-7; 8 nucleotides align to TRBD1. CDR3 length equals 13 residues. The ends lost 3 bases at V and 7 bases at J; junction bases unmatched: 5. The germline V gene encodes CDR1 PRHDT and CDR2 FYEKMQ (reference sequence).

The sample holds many counts of this clonotype. The chain joins TRBV6-1 to TRBJ1-2, with a tentative D call TRBD1 (6 bases). Germline values: CDR1 MNHNS, CDR2 SASEGT. This CDR3 has 16 amino acids. Between the trimmed V and J ends, which lost 3 bases and 4 bases, there was a span of 18 bases. The CDR3 protein is CASSDPHRAVGYGYTF. In DNA, the CDR3 is TGTGCCAGCAGTGACCCCCACAGGGCGGTTGGCTATGGCTACACCTTC.

This clonotype appeared many times. CDR3 loop: CASSRQGARHREQFF. CDR3 nucleotide sequence: TGTGCCAGCAGCCGTCAGGGGGCGCGCCATCGGGAGCAGTTCTTC. V and J are TRBV3-1 and TRBJ2-1; TRBD1 matches 8 bases. The CDR3 is 15 residues long. From germline, CDR1 is LGHDT and CDR2 YNNKEL (reference sequence). The J segment lost 10 bases and the V segment lost 4 bases, leaving 12 bases of the junction unmatched.

This clonotype was seen only a few times. This chain links TRBV14 with TRBJ2-3, with D tentatively TRBD2 (5 bases). The CDR3 is 16 residues long. Trimming removed 0 bases from V and 2 bases from J, with 12 bases in between. The germline gives CDR1 SGHDN, CDR2 FVKESK. In DNA form, the CDR3 reads TGTGCCAGCAGCCAAGATAGGAGGCGAAACACAGATACGCAGTATTTT. Amino acid sequence: CASSQDRRRNTDTQYF.

A few counts support this clonotype. This chain links TRBV20-1 with TRBJ2-2; the match to TRBD1 covers 10 bases. There are 14 residues in the CDR3. V gave up 6 bases and J gave up 4 bases; unmatched junction bases: 5. Germline CDR1 is DFQATT and CDR2 is SNEGSKA (reference sequence). CDR3 amino acids: CSAKTGGSTGELFF. The CDR3 bases are TGCAGTGCCAAGACAGGGGGCAGCACCGGGGAGCTGTTTTTT.

This clonotype occurred many times. The chain carries TRBV2 and TRBJ1-2; D possibly corresponds to TRBD1 (6 bases). Trimming shortened V by 5 bases and J by 7 bases, and 14 bases separated the two germline ends. The germline CDR1 and CDR2 sequences are SNHLY and FYNNEI. The CDR3 length is 13 residues. The CDR3 sequence is CASSLGTNLGYTF. The DNA for the CDR3 is TGTGCCAGCAGTCTTGGGACAAATCTTGGCTACACCTTC.